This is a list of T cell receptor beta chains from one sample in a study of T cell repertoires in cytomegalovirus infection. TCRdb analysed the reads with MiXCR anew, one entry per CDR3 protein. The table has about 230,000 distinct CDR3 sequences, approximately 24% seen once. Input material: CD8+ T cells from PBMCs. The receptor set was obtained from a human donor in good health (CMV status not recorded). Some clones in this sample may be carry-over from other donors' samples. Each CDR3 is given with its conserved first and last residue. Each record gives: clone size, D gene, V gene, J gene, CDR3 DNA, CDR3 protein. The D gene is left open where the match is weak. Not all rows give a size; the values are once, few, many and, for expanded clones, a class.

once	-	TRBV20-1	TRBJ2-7	TGCAGTGCCACTTCGGGGCGGGGTCCCTCCTACGAGCAGTACTTC	CSATSGRGPSYEQYF
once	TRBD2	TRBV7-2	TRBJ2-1	TGTGCCAGCAGCTATCCTAGCGGGGGGTCGGAATCCTACAATGAGCAGTTCTTC	CASSYPSGGSESYNEQFF
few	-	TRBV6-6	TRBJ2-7	TGTGCCAGCAGTTACGAGGGCGAGCAGTACTTC	CASSYEGEQYF
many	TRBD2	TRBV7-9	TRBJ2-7	TGTGCCAGCAGCTCCCCCCTAGCGGAGGACTACGAGCAGTACTTC	CASSSPLAEDYEQYF
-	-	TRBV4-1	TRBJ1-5	TGCGCCAGCAGCCAAGAGAGGGCTGGGAATCAGCCCCAGCATTTT	CASSQERAGNQPQHF
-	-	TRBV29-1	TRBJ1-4	TGCAGCGCCGTAACCTCTGGGGATGAAAAACTGTTTTTT	CSAVTSGDEKLFF
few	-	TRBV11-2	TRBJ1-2	TGTGCCAGCAGCTTACAGGGTCTAATGGATGGCTACACCTTC	CASSLQGLMDGYTF
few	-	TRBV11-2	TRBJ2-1	TGTGCCAGCAGCCTCCTACCAGATCAGCAGTTCTTC	CASSLLPDQQFF
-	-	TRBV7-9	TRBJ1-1	TGTGCCAGCAGCCCCGAGGGGGTAGCTTTCTTT	CASSPEGVAFF
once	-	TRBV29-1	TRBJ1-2	TGCAGCGTGCTTCCTTATAACTATGGCTACACCTTC	CSVLPYNYGYTF
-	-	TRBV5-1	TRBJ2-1	TGCGCCAGCAGCGCGAAGGGTGCCAATGAGCAGTTCTTC	CASSAKGANEQFF
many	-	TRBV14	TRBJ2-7	TGTGCCAGCAGCCAATTTCCCCCTGAGTCGGACGAGCAGTACTTC	CASSQFPPESDEQYF
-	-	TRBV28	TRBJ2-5	TGTGCCAGCAGAGTTCCAGGACGGACCCAAGAGACCCAGTACTTC	CASRVPGRTQETQYF
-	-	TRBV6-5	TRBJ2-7	TGTGCCAGCAGTTACAGGGGTTTGGGTGCCCTCGACGAGCAGTACTTC	CASSYRGLGALDEQYF
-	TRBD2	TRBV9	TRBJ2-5	TGTGCCAGCAGCGTACTGACTAGCGGGGGAGAGACCCAGTACTTC	CASSVLTSGGETQYF
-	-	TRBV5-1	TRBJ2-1	TGCGCCAGCAGGATACCTGGCGGCTTCAATGAGCAGTTCTTC	CASRIPGGFNEQFF
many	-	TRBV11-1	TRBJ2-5	TGTGCCAGCAGTAAGATCGGGAAGACCCAGTACTTC	CASSKIGKTQYF
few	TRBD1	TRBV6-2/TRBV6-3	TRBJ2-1	TGTGCCAGCAGTAGCCGGGACAGGGTCGTCAATGAGCAGTTCTTC	CASSSRDRVVNEQFF
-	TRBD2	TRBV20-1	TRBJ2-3	TGCAGTGCTCCTTTCCCGGGGGGGGTAACAGATACGCAGTATTTT	CSAPFPGGVTDTQYF
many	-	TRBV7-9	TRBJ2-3	TGTGCCAGCAGCTCAGCCAGCTGGGGGGCGCCAGATACGCAGTATTTT	CASSSASWGAPDTQYF
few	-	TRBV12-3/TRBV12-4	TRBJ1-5	TGTGCCAGCAGTCCTTGGGCAGTTAACAATCAGCCCCAGCATTTT	CASSPWAVNNQPQHF
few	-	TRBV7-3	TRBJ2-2	TGTGCCAGCAGCCTAGGAGAGGGAAACACCGGGGAGCTGTTTTTT	CASSLGEGNTGELFF
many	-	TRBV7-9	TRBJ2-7	TGTGCCAGCAGCTCTAGGATCCCCGGCGAGGGCGAGCAGTACTTC	CASSSRIPGEGEQYF
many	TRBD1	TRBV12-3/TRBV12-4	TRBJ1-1	TGTGCCAGCACTTTTTGGGTCGGGACAGGCCCGAACACTGAAGCTTTCTTT	CASTFWVGTGPNTEAFF
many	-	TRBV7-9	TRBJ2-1	TGTGCCAGTGGGCAGGGCAACTACAATGAGCAGTTCTTC	CASGQGNYNEQFF
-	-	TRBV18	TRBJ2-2	TGTGCCAGCTCACCACAGGACCAGTCGAACACCGGGGAGCTGTTTTTT	CASSPQDQSNTGELFF
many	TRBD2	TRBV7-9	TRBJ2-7	TGTGCCAGCAGCTTCATAGCCGGGACTAGCTACGAGCAGTACTTC	CASSFIAGTSYEQYF
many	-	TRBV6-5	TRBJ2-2	TGTGCCAGCAGTTACTCAGGACATTCCACCGGGGAGCTGTTTTTT	CASSYSGHSTGELFF
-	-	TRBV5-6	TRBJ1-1	TGTGCCAGCAGCCCCCCCTTCGGCCAGGCAGCGACTGAAGCTTTCTTT	CASSPPFGQAATEAFF
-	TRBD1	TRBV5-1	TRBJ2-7	TGCGCCAGCAGCTGGGGACAGTCGCCCTACTTC	CASSWGQSPYF
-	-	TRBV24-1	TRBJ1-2	TGTGCCACCAGTGATTTTCGCCACTGCTATGGCTACACCTTC	CATSDFRHCYGYTF
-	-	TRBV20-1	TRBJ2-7	TGCAGTGCTAGAGGGGAATCTTTAAAACCCTACGAGCAGTACTTC	CSARGESLKPYEQYF
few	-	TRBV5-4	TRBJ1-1	TGTGCCAGCACCCCCGGGAGGATGAACACTGAAGCTTTCTTT	CASTPGRMNTEAFF